Listed here are 10 T cell receptor beta chains from one sample, sequenced in a study of T cell responses to AZD1222 COVID-19 vaccine. Repertoires were generated with immunoSEQ multiplex PCR, while TCRdb's copy carries only in-frame clones and drops some. The sample records about 120,000 clones, around 90% being singletons. Specimen: peripheral blood, collected 28 days after the second dose of the MenACWY control vaccine. These receptors were collected from an adult who received the MenACWY meningococcal vaccine as a control.

CDR3 sequence: CASSPGRGRVETQYF. CDR3 DNA: TGTGCCAGCAGCCCAGGCCGAGGACGGGTTGAGACCCAGTACTTC. The chain combines TRBV27 with TRBJ2-5; D uncertain. Germline loops: CDR1 MNHEY, CDR2 SMNVEV (reference sequence). The CDR3 sequence is 15 residues long. V dropped 6 bases and J dropped 5 bases, with 19 bases sitting between them.

The rearrangement joins TRBV5-1 to TRBJ1-6; the match to TRBD1 covers 9 bases. With V trimmed by 0 bases and J by 3 bases, 4 bases remained unmatched. CDR3 size: 17 residues. The germline gives CDR1 SGHRS, CDR2 YFSETQ. CDR3 sequence: CASSLEGQGFYNSPLHF. The CDR3 nucleotides are TGCGCCAGCAGCTTGGAAGGACAGGGGTTCTATAATTCACCCCTCCACTTT.

The chain couples TRBV7-2 to TRBJ2-3; possible D gene TRBD2, 6 bases. Germline V CDR1 and CDR2: SGHTA, FQGNSA. CDR3 size: 15 residues. The V end lost 0 bases, the J end lost 2 bases, and 9 bases lay between the germline ends. The chain's CDR3 is CASSLAGGPTDTQYF. The CDR3 DNA follows: TGTGCCAGCAGCTTAGCGGGGGGACCCACAGATACGCAGTATTTT.

The CDR3 DNA reads TGTGCCAGCAGCAAAGTCGGTGGAAACACCATATATTTT. As protein: CASSKVGGNTIYF. The genes are TRBV3-1 (or the pseudogene TRBV3-2) and TRBJ1-3; D is unclear. Trimming pared 5 bases from V and 3 bases from J, leaving 8 bases between. Germline V gene data show CDR1 as LGHDT and CDR2 as YNNKEL (reference sequence). The CDR3 is 13 residues long.

This chain joins TRBV18 and TRBJ2-1, with 7 bases aligning to TRBD2. Germline trimming cut 2 bases from V and 15 bases from J; bases unmatched to any gene: 7. The germline V gene has CDR1 KGHSH and CDR2 LQKENI. The CDR3 has 12 amino acids. The CDR3 loop reads CASSPSGALGFF. The CDR3 nucleotides read TGTGCCAGCTCACCAAGCGGGGCCCTGGGGTTCTTC.

The chain couples TRBV18 to TRBJ1-2; 8 nucleotides align to TRBD1. The germline V gene has CDR1 KGHSH and CDR2 LQKENI. V was pared by 5 bases and J by 0 bases, with 5 bases of the junction left unmatched. This CDR3 region has 15 residues. CDR3 in amino acids: CASSKDRATNYGYTF. CDR3 nucleotides: TGTGCCAGCTCAAAGGACAGGGCTACTAACTATGGCTACACCTTC.

This sequence joins TRBV5-4 and TRBJ2-3; TRBD2 matches 11 bases. This CDR3 spans 15 amino acids. The V and J ends lost 0 bases and 5 bases, in that order; junction bases with no gene match: 2. Germline V CDR1 and CDR2: SGHNT, YYREEE (reference sequence). Here the CDR3 DNA reads TGTGCCAGCAGCTTGGCCGGGACTAGCGGAGATACGCAGTATTTT. It translates to CASSLAGTSGDTQYF.

The gene calls are TRBV4-1 and TRBJ1-4; D is uncertain. Germline CDR1 and CDR2: MGHRA and YSYEKL. This CDR3 region has 13 residues. V dropped 2 bases and J dropped 8 bases, with 9 bases sitting between them. The DNA of the CDR3 is TGCGCCAGCAGCCAAAGCAGGCCCGAAAAACTGTTTTTT. Translating it yields CASSQSRPEKLFF.

The J gene is TRBJ1-1, the V gene TRBV18; D might be TRBD1 (5 bases). Germline lookup yields CDR1 KGHSH and CDR2 LQKENI. Trimming left V 2 bases short and J 5 bases short, with 12 bases between. CDR3 length: 14 amino acids. DNA for the CDR3: TGTGCCAGCTCACCAAGCAGGGATGAAACTGAAGCTTTCTTT. As protein: CASSPSRDETEAFF.

The rearrangement joins TRBV28 to TRBJ1-1; 8 positions match TRBD1. Germline values: CDR1 MDHEN, CDR2 SYDVKM. CDR3 length: 15 amino acids. Trimming at V came to 5 bases and at J to 4 bases, leaving 9 bases not matched to a gene. The CDR3 nucleotides read TGTGCCAGCAGTCCCTCTGACAGGGGAGTCACTGAAGCTTTCTTT. It encodes CASSPSDRGVTEAFF.